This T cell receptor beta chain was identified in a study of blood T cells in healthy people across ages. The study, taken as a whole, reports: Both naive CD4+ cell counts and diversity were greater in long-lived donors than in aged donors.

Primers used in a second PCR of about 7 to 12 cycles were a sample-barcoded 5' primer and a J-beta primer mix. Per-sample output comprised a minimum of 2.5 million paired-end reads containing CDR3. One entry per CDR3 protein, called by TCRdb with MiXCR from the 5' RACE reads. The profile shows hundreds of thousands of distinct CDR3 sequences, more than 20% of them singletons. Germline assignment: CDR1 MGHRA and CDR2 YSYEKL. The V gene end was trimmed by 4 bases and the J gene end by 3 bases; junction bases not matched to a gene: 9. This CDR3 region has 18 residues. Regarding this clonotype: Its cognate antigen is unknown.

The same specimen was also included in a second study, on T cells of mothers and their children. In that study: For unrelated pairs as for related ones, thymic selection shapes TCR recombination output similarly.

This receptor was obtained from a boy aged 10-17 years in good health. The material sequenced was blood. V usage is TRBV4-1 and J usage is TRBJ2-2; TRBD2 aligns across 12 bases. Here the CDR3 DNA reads TGCGCCAGCAGCCCCGTGTCTAGCGGGAGGGCCTACACCGGGGAGCTGTTTTTT. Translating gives CASSPVSSGRAYTGELFF.